This T cell receptor (beta chain) derives from a study of cytomegalovirus exposure and HLA in healthy donors. Points from the study as a whole: The classifier reportedly diagnosed cytomegalovirus status with high sensitivity and specificity. V- and J-gene trimming of TCR beta was linked (in a later analysis) to a missense DCLRE1C variant. At a 0.05 false discovery rate, a later analysis found 15,000 to 20,000 TCR beta sequences to be associated with HLA alleles.

This clone was seen a single time. Its antigen is not known. The PCR was carried out with 60 Vbeta primers and 13 Jbeta primers. Assay: immunoSEQ multiplex PCR; the TCRdb copy retains only in-frame clones and omits some. The sample shows about 130,000 clones, around 80% of them seen only once. The V gene end was trimmed by 7 bases and the J gene end by 7 bases; junction bases not matched to a gene: 9. CDR1 is SQVTM, CDR2 ANQGSEA, per germline. The CDR3 totals 12 residues. The sequenced material came from PBMCs. J is TRBJ1-1 and V is TRBV29-1; 7 bases match TRBD1. The TCR comes from a woman in her 40s in good health and CMV-seronegative. The CDR3, as DNA: TGCAGCGCTGGGGACAGAAGCGTTGAAGCTTTCTTT. Protein: CSAGDRSVEAFF.